A selection of T cell receptor beta chains follows, all from one sample in a study of blood T cell repertoires in COVID-19. Profiled with immunoSEQ multiplex PCR; TCRdb holds only in-frame clones, not every one. The sample has tens of thousands of clones, roughly 86% seen once. The specimen sequenced was peripheral blood. These receptors came from a man aged 50 to 60 with active or convalescent COVID-19. CDR3s include the opening cysteine and the closing phenylalanine or tryptophan. D genes are given only for firm matches. Part of the rows lack a size; the others show once, few, many or a class for expanded clones.

clone size,V gene,J gene,CDR3 length,D gene,CDR3 protein,CDR3 DNA
once,TRBV29-1,TRBJ1-5,13,NA,CSVAGHRNQPQHF,TGCAGCGTTGCGGGACACCGCAATCAGCCCCAGCATTTT
NA,TRBV10-3,TRBJ1-6,15,TRBD1,CAISGGDRDNSPLHF,TGTGCCATCAGTGGGGGGGACAGGGACAATTCACCCCTCCACTTT
NA,TRBV9,TRBJ2-3,13,TRBD1,CASSVLTGGTQYF,TGTGCCAGCAGCGTGTTGACAGGGGGAACGCAGTATTTT
once,TRBV11-2,TRBJ1-3,16,TRBD1,CASSSITGGGGNTIYF,TGTGCCAGCAGCTCCATAACAGGGGGTGGAGGAAACACCATATATTTT
few,TRBV4-2,TRBJ1-5,13,NA,CASSQALNQPQHF,TGTGCCAGCAGCCAAGCCCTAAATCAGCCCCAGCATTTT
NA,TRBV2,TRBJ2-1,17,NA,CASSDRPGGDSYNEQFF,TGTGCCAGCAGTGACCGCCCGGGGGGCGATTCCTACAATGAGCAGTTCTTC
NA,TRBV2,TRBJ2-1,14,NA,CASSERESVNEQFF,TGTGCCAGCAGTGAACGGGAATCGGTCAATGAGCAGTTCTTC
NA,TRBV12-1,TRBJ1-5,18,NA,CASSFGAGNIRDYQPQHF,NA
few,TRBV10-1,TRBJ1-5,13,NA,CASGFRTDQPQHF,TGCGCCAGCGGATTTCGGACAGATCAGCCCCAGCATTTT
NA,TRBV4-1,TRBJ2-1,15,NA,CASSQGGASKNEQFF,TGCGCCAGCAGCCAAGGGGGCGCGTCGAAGAATGAGCAGTTCTTC
NA,TRBV30,TRBJ2-5,13,TRBD2,CAWSGAGLGTQYF,TGTGCCTGGAGTGGAGCGGGACTAGGGACCCAGTACTTC
NA,TRBV28,TRBJ2-1,12,TRBD2,CASGGGDNEQFF,TGTGCCAGCGGCGGGGGGGACAATGAGCAGTTCTTC
NA,TRBV7-9,TRBJ1-1,14,NA,CASSPGAENTEAFF,TGTGCCAGCAGCCCGGGAGCGGAGAACACTGAAGCTTTCTTT
NA,TRBV5-1,TRBJ2-3,15,TRBD2,CASSPGTSGGVTQYF,TGCGCCAGCAGCCCCGGGACTAGCGGGGGGGTCACGCAGTATTTT
NA,TRBV2,TRBJ2-7,11,TRBD1,CASRDSYEQYF,TGTGCCAGCCGGGACAGCTACGAGCAGTACTTC
NA,TRBV7-2,TRBJ2-3,16,TRBD2,CASSIASGGAGDTQYF,TGTGCCAGCAGCATTGCTAGCGGGGGGGCCGGAGATACGCAGTATTTT
NA,TRBV7-2,TRBJ2-5,15,TRBD2,CASSLSGGAGETQYF,TGTGCCAGCAGCCTTAGCGGGGGGGCAGGGGAGACCCAGTACTTC
NA,TRBV4-2,TRBJ2-5,15,NA,CASSQEGGRGETQYF,TGTGCCAGCAGCCAAGAGGGGGGGCGAGGGGAGACCCAGTACTTC
NA,TRBV5-1,TRBJ2-3,14,TRBD2,CASRAGGGTDTQYF,TGCGCCAGCAGAGCGGGGGGGGGCACAGATACGCAGTATTTT
NA,TRBV6-5,TRBJ1-2,14,NA,CASSRVQDSYGYTF,TGTGCCAGCAGTCGGGTACAGGATAGCTATGGCTACACCTTC
NA,TRBV4-3,TRBJ2-3,17,TRBD1,CASSQDTGGAVADTQYF,TGCGCCAGCAGCCAAGACACAGGGGGCGCAGTGGCAGATACGCAGTATTTT
NA,TRBV28,TRBJ1-5,11,NA,CASSSRQAQHF,TGTGCCAGCAGTTCCCGACAAGCCCAGCATTTT
NA,TRBV30,TRBJ2-7,13,TRBD1,CACDRGQSYEQYF,TGTGCCTGCGACAGGGGGCAATCGTACGAGCAGTACTTC
NA,TRBV12-5,TRBJ2-5,15,NA,CASAGNTGDQETQYF,TGTGCTAGTGCTGGGAATACGGGGGACCAAGAGACCCAGTACTTC
NA,TRBV30,TRBJ1-2,12,NA,CAWSQGSGGYTF,TGTGCCTGGAGTCAAGGGTCGGGGGGCTACACCTTC
NA,TRBV19,TRBJ1-3,13,NA,CASRQGSGNTIYF,TGTGCCAGTAGACAGGGTTCGGGAAACACCATATATTTT
NA,TRBV5-1,TRBJ2-3,14,TRBD1,CASDTGGGADTQYF,TGCGCCAGCGACACAGGGGGCGGCGCAGATACGCAGTATTTT
NA,TRBV20-1,TRBJ2-1,13,NA,CSASGGGVDEQFF,TGCAGTGCTAGTGGAGGGGGGGTAGATGAGCAGTTCTTC
few,TRBV5-4,TRBJ1-2,15,NA,CASRPGFVGNYGYTF,TGTGCCAGCAGACCAGGGTTTGTTGGTAACTATGGCTACACCTTC
NA,TRBV5-1,TRBJ2-3,15,TRBD2,CASSVTSAYPNTQYF,TGCGCCAGCAGCGTAACTAGCGCCTACCCTAATACGCAGTATTTT
NA,TRBV6-2/TRBV6-3,TRBJ2-7,18,TRBD1,CASSALREQGIRSYEQYF,TGTGCCAGCAGCGCCCTCCGAGAACAGGGGATTCGTTCCTACGAGCAGTACTTC
NA,TRBV29-1,TRBJ2-1,14,TRBD2,CSIDSGSFYNEQFF,TGCAGCATTGATAGCGGGAGTTTTTACAATGAGCAGTTCTTC
NA,TRBV28,TRBJ1-5,14,NA,CASSSPGEGQPQHF,TGTGCCAGCAGTTCCCCGGGGGAGGGCCAGCCCCAGCATTTT
NA,TRBV9,TRBJ1-4,15,NA,CASSPNRARNEKLFF,TGTGCCAGCAGCCCGAACAGGGCCCGGAATGAAAAACTGTTTTTT
NA,TRBV24-1,TRBJ2-1,15,NA,CATSSSLAGYNEQFF,TGTGCCACCAGCTCCTCCCTGGCGGGTTACAATGAGCAGTTCTTC
NA,TRBV10-3,TRBJ2-3,17,TRBD2,CAISETTSGQSTDTQYF,TGTGCCATCAGTGAGACTACTAGCGGGCAAAGCACAGATACGCAGTATTTT
NA,TRBV21-1,TRBJ1-5,17,NA,CASSKGETGYSNQPQHF,TGTGCCAGCAGCAAAGGGGAGACAGGGTATAGCAATCAGCCCCAGCATTTT
NA,TRBV29-1,TRBJ2-1,15,TRBD2,CSATRGDSFYNEQFF,TGCAGCGCGACCCGGGGGGACTCCTTCTACAATGAGCAGTTCTTC
NA,TRBV6-5,TRBJ1-4,13,NA,CAIEENNQEKLFF,TGTGCCATTGAAGAAAACAACCAAGAAAAACTGTTTTTT
NA,TRBV7-9,TRBJ1-3,16,NA,CASSLLAGVGGNTIYF,TGTGCCAGCAGCTTATTGGCAGGGGTTGGTGGAAACACCATATATTTT
NA,TRBV5-1,TRBJ1-5,15,TRBD1,CASSEQGDSNQPQHF,TGCGCCAGCAGCGAACAGGGGGATAGCAATCAGCCCCAGCATTTT
NA,TRBV4-3,TRBJ1-4,14,NA,CASSQGGSVEKLFF,TGCGCCAGCAGCCAGGGCGGGTCCGTGGAAAAACTGTTTTTT
NA,TRBV24-1,TRBJ2-4,13,NA,CATSEPGESIQYF,TGTGCCACCAGTGAGCCAGGGGAGAGCATTCAGTACTTC
NA,TRBV7-9,TRBJ2-2,13,NA,CASSPPGTGELFF,TGTGCCAGCAGCCCCCCAGGGACCGGGGAGCTGTTTTTT
NA,TRBV19,TRBJ1-4,13,TRBD1,CASGQGKNEKLFF,TGTGCCAGTGGACAGGGGAAGAATGAAAAACTGTTTTTT
NA,TRBV5-4,TRBJ2-3,14,NA,CASTSLGDSDTQYF,TGTGCCAGCACCTCCCTTGGTGACTCAGATACGCAGTATTTT
NA,TRBV6-2/TRBV6-3,TRBJ1-5,15,TRBD1,CASSYSGQGNQPQHF,TGTGCCAGCAGTTACTCCGGACAGGGTAATCAGCCCCAGCATTTT
NA,TRBV10-3,TRBJ2-3,18,TRBD2,CAISESKGLAGGRDTQYF,TGTGCCATCAGTGAGTCGAAAGGACTAGCGGGGGGGCGAGATACGCAGTATTTT
NA,TRBV7-2,TRBJ2-7,17,TRBD2,CASSPMGGRGSSYEQYF,TGTGCCAGCAGCCCCATGGGCGGGCGGGGGAGCTCCTACGAGCAGTACTTC
NA,TRBV4-1,TRBJ1-5,14,NA,CASSQLVTGQPQHF,TGCGCCAGCAGCCAATTAGTAACGGGGCAGCCCCAGCATTTT
few,TRBV7-9,TRBJ1-2,13,NA,CASRDGQFYGYTF,TGTGCCAGCAGGGACGGACAGTTCTATGGCTACACCTTC
once,TRBV5-1,TRBJ1-5,13,NA,CASSLDGDQPQHF,TGCGCCAGCAGCTTGGACGGGGATCAGCCCCAGCATTTT
once,TRBV27,TRBJ2-3,16,NA,CASTSHVLTGTDTQYF,TGTGCCAGCACTTCGCACGTGTTGACGGGAACAGATACGCAGTATTTT
NA,TRBV12-3/TRBV12-4,TRBJ1-4,13,TRBD1,CASKTGQGEKLFF,TGTGCCAGCAAAACTGGACAGGGCGAAAAACTGTTTTTT